The 3 T cell receptor beta chains listed next were all sequenced from one sample in a study of T cells in Graves' hyperthyroidism and ophthalmopathy. The investigators amplified TCR beta CDR3 regions from RNA transcripts. Initially, a first-round RT-PCR of the TCR CDR3 employed the HTBI primer set. One entry per CDR3 protein results from TCRdb running MiXCR on the multiplex PCR reads. This repertoire shows around 380,000 distinct CDR3 sequences, less than 15% found once; its top ten account for about a fifth. Sequences were obtained from blood. The receptors shown here come from a young man with Graves' hyperthyroidism that later progressed to Graves' ophthalmopathy.

This clonotype was counted between two and nine times. The chain links TRBV25-1 to TRBJ1-4; D is unresolved. The germline V gene has CDR1 MGHDK and CDR2 SYGVNS. The CDR3 contains 14 residues. The germline V and J ends were trimmed by 4 bases and 5 bases, with 11 bases remaining between them. Written as DNA, the CDR3 is TGTGCCAGCAGTGCCCGTGGAAAAAATGAAAAACTGTTTTTT. As protein: CASSARGKNEKLFF.

There are many counts of this clonotype. This chain connects TRBV28 to TRBJ1-2; D remains ambiguous. Trimming left V 2 bases short and J 4 bases short, with 11 bases between. This CDR3 spans 14 amino acids. In germline, CDR1 is MDHEN, CDR2 SYDVKM. This CDR3 reads CASSLNGRLYGYTF. The CDR3 DNA reads TGTGCCAGCAGTTTAAACGGCCGCCTCTATGGCTACACCTTC.

The table lists this clonotype with a few counts. V gene TRBV14 combines with J gene TRBJ2-1, with 9 bases aligning to TRBD1. After removal of 6 bases from V and 4 bases from J, the junction contained 7 bases not matched to a gene. This CDR3 is 15 amino acids long. Germline V gives CDR1 SGHDN, CDR2 FVKESK. CDR3 protein: CASSRQGVQYNEQFF. CDR3 DNA sequence: TGTGCCAGCAGTCGACAGGGGGTCCAATACAATGAGCAGTTCTTC.